This TCR beta chain was observed in a study of T cells and Merkel cell carcinoma outcomes. Sequencing used immunoSEQ multiplex PCR; TCRdb keeps in-frame clones, though not all of them. The table shows roughly 1,800 clones, with 92% occurring only once. Germline V gene data show CDR1 as KGHSH and CDR2 as LQKENI. This CDR3 has 12 residues. V shed 5 bases and J 12 bases; nucleotides not matched to a gene: 7. This clone has a single count. The TCR originated in a human donor with Merkel cell carcinoma. The material sequenced was tumor tissue from Merkel cell carcinoma. The rearrangement links TRBV18 to TRBJ2-1; 7 nucleotides line up with TRBD1. CDR3 residues: CASSTPGGSQFF. The CDR3 DNA follows: TGTGCCAGCTCAACGCCAGGGGGATCGCAGTTCTTC.